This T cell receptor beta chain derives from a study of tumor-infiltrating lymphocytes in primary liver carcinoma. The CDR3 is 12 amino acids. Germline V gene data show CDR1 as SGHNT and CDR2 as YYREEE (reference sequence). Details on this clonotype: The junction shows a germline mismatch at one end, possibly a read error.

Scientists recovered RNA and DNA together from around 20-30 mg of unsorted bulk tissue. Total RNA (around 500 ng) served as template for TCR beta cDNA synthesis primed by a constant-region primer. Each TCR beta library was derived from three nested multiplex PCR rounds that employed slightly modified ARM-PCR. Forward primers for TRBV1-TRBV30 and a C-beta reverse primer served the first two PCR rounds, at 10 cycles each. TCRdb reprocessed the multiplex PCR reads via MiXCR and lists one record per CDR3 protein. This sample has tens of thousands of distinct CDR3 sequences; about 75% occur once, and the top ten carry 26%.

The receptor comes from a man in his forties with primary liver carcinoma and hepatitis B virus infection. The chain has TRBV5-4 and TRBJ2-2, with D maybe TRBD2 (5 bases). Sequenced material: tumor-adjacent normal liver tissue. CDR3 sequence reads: CARSPPTGKLFF. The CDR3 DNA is TGTGCCAGGAGCCCCCCCACCGGGAAGCTGTTTTTT.